The T cell receptor beta chain described here comes from a study of blood T cell repertoires in COVID-19. On the study more broadly: Nucleic acid was either cDNA or gDNA, and it came from T cells, B-cell-depleted T cells, or PBMCs.

Original methodology: For nucleated cells, counts were estimated from reference gene primer amplification. The protocol was immunoSEQ multiplex PCR, while the TCRdb copy is restricted to in-frame clones and leaves out a portion. The V and J calls and clone size are taken from that table; D and trimming were inferred from the DNA. The table has over 100,000 clones, around three quarters seen once. This clone occurred a few times. Germline V CDR1 and CDR2: LGHNA, YSLEER. This CDR3 region has 15 residues. Trimming pared 0 bases from V and 7 bases from J, leaving 15 bases between. The chain combines TRBV4-3 with TRBJ1-2; possibly TRBD1 for D (6 bases). This TCR derives from a woman over 75 with acute or convalescent COVID-19. What was sequenced was peripheral blood. CDR3 in DNA: TGCGCCAGCAGCCAAGATAGGAACAGGGAGGGTGGCTACACCTTC. Amino acid sequence: CASSQDRNREGGYTF.